Listed below are T cell receptor beta chains from one sample, sequenced in a study of cytomegalovirus exposure and HLA in healthy donors. Repertoires were generated with immunoSEQ multiplex PCR, while TCRdb's copy carries only in-frame clones and drops some. Of 130,000 or so clones in the sample, 80% to 90% were seen once. The specimen sequenced was PBMCs. Receptor source: a woman younger than 45 in good health and CMV-seronegative. CDR3s include the opening cysteine and the closing phenylalanine or tryptophan. The D gene is left open where the match is weak. Where a row states a size, it is once, few, many or the class of an expanded clone; other rows omit it.

v_gene	j_gene	abundance	d_gene	CDR3nt	CDR3aa
TRBV7-6	TRBJ1-4	.	.	TGTGCCAGCAGCTTAGCGGGACACACAACTAATGAAAAACTGTTTTTT	CASSLAGHTTNEKLFF
TRBV7-3	TRBJ2-7	.	.	TGTGCCAGCAGCTTAAGTACCGGACATAGCAAGCAGTACTTC	CASSLSTGHSKQYF
TRBV19	TRBJ1-1	.	TRBD1	TGTGCCAGTAGTATGGGGCAGGGGGCTTACACTGAAGCTTTCTTT	CASSMGQGAYTEAFF
TRBV7-2	TRBJ1-1	.	.	TGTGCCAGCAGCCCCCTAAGGGGGAGAAACACTGAAGCTTTCTTT	CASSPLRGRNTEAFF
TRBV27	TRBJ2-7	.	.	TGTGCCAGCAGTTTTCGGGACGGGGGGCTTGAAGAGCAGTACTTC	CASSFRDGGLEEQYF
TRBV11-2	TRBJ2-7	.	.	TGTGCCAGCAGCTTAGCCCCAGGGGGGCGGACACCCTACGAGCAGTACTTC	CASSLAPGGRTPYEQYF
TRBV6-1	TRBJ2-7	.	TRBD2	TGTGCCAGCAGTGAAGCCTCGCTAGCGGGCACGTACGAGCAGTACTTC	CASSEASLAGTYEQYF
TRBV4-3	TRBJ1-6	.	TRBD1	TGCGCCAGCAGCCAAGAGTTACGGACAGGAGCTAATTCACCCCTCCACTTT	CASSQELRTGANSPLHF
TRBV5-1	TRBJ1-2	.	TRBD1	TGCGCCAGCAGCACGGGGGACAGACAACCCCATGGCTACACCTTC	CASSTGDRQPHGYTF
TRBV7-6	TRBJ1-4	.	TRBD1	TGTGCCAGCAGCTCGGACAGGGGTTGGAATGAAAAACTGTTTTTT	CASSSDRGWNEKLFF
TRBV4-3	TRBJ2-2	.	.	TGCGCCAGCAGCCTCGAGATGGCGGGCACCGGGGAGCTGTTTTTT	CASSLEMAGTGELFF
TRBV28	TRBJ2-5	.	TRBD2	TGTGCCAGCAGTTCTACGGGACTAAGGGCCCAAGAGACCCAGTACTTC	CASSSTGLRAQETQYF
TRBV15	TRBJ2-1	.	.	TGTGCCACCAGCAGCGTGGCCAGCGTTCATGAGCAGTTCTTC	CATSSVASVHEQFF
TRBV19	TRBJ2-1	once	TRBD2	TGTGCCAGTAGTAGGGGAGGTAGCGGGAGTAACCGACGGGAGCAGTTCTTC	CASSRGGSGSNRREQFF